Following are 9 T cell receptor beta chains from one sample sequenced in a study of patients and donors after allogeneic stem cell transplantation. Each CDR3 protein gets one entry after TCRdb re-called the RT-PCR reads with MiXCR. The repertoire holds some 200,000 distinct CDR3 sequences, with around two fifths as singletons. Material: blood, either unsorted or a sorted T cell fraction (not recorded which). The source of these receptors is a human donor who was either an allogeneic HSCT recipient or a stem cell or donor lymphocyte infusion donor (not recorded which). It is not recorded whose cells these are; they may come from a transplant donor.

This chain joins TRBV27 and TRBJ2-3, with 12 bases matching TRBD2. J was trimmed by 6 bases and V by 6 bases; bases with no gene match: 7. The CDR3 runs 15 residues. CDR1 and CDR2 from the germline V gene are MNHEY and SMNVEV (reference sequence). CDR3 loop: CASSRLAGVSDTQYF. The CDR3 nucleotides read TGTGCCAGCAGCCGACTAGCGGGAGTATCCGATACGCAGTATTTT.

This clonotype was found a few times. The CDR3 nucleotides are TGCAGTGCTAGAGATCATTCAGGGTCCACTGAAGCTTTCTTT. Protein sequence: CSARDHSGSTEAFF. The chain carries TRBV20-1 and TRBJ1-1, with a weak D call TRBD1 (5 bases). CDR1 is DFQATT, CDR2 SNEGSKA, per germline (reference sequence). Trimming cost V 0 bases and J 4 bases, with 12 bases left between them. The CDR3 has 14 residues.

This clonotype appeared a single time. This chain uses TRBV12-3 or TRBV12-4 with TRBJ2-1; D is uncertain. The CDR3 spans 16 residues. V lost 9 bases to trimming and J lost 4 bases, with 22 bases between them. The CDR3 nucleotides are TGTGCCAGTCGAAGATCGAAAGAGGTAGCATACAATGAGCAGTTCTTC. This sequence encodes CASRRSKEVAYNEQFF.

In its sample, this clonotype was seen once. V is TRBV4-3 and J is TRBJ2-3; 8 bases line up with TRBD2. Germline CDR1 LGHNA, CDR2 YSLEER. Losses at the gene ends were 4 bases for V and 4 bases for J; bases not matched to a gene: 7. The CDR3 is 15 amino acids. The CDR3 DNA sequence: TGCGCCAGCAGCCCCAGCGGGAGCTCAGCAGATACGCAGTATTTT. This sequence encodes CASSPSGSSADTQYF.

The rearrangement links TRBV24-1 to TRBJ2-1, with TRBD1 matching 8 bases. After removal of 1 base from V and 3 bases from J, the junction contained 16 bases not matched to a gene. Germline-derived CDR1 and CDR2 are KGHDR and SFDVKD. There are 20 residues in the CDR3. The CDR3 DNA reads as TGTGCCACCAGTGATTTCGGCCCAGGGGGCCAAGGAGGTTTCTACAATGAGCAGTTCTTC. It specifies CATSDFGPGGQGGFYNEQFF.

This rearrangement joins TRBV12-3 or TRBV12-4 to TRBJ2-2, with 12 bases lining up with TRBD1. After removal of 1 base from V and 6 bases from J, the junction contained 6 bases not matched to a gene. The length of the CDR3 is 17 residues. Written as DNA, the CDR3 is TGTGCCAGCAGTTTAGACGGGACAGGGGGCGACGCCGGGGAGCTGTTTTTT. Encoded protein: CASSLDGTGGDAGELFF.

The V and J genes are TRBV6-6 and TRBJ2-1; TRBD2 aligns across 10 bases. The junction had 5 bases not matched to a gene; V was cut back by 6 bases and J by 0 bases. The length of the CDR3 is 16 residues. Germline CDR1 MNHNY, CDR2 SVGAGI (reference sequence). This chain's CDR3 is CASRSTSGNSYNEQFF. Here the CDR3 DNA reads TGTGCCAGCAGGTCAACTAGCGGGAACTCCTACAATGAGCAGTTCTTC.

This clonotype has just one count. The chain combines TRBV30 with TRBJ2-3; 10 nucleotides align to TRBD2. Germline values: CDR1 GTSNPN, CDR2 SVGIG (reference sequence). The CDR3 consists of 13 residues. With V trimmed by 2 bases and J by 4 bases, 0 bases remained unmatched. The CDR3 is CAWSSGRADTQYF. CDR3 DNA: TGTGCCTGGAGTAGCGGGAGGGCAGATACGCAGTATTTT. The variable domain in full, with the rest retrieved from reference TRBV30 and TRBJ2-3, is SQTIHQWPATLVQPVGSPLSLECTVEGTSNPNLYWYRQAAGRGLQLLFYSVGIGQISSEVPQNLSASRPQDRQFILSSKKLLLSDSGFYLCAWSSGRADTQYFGPGTRLTVL.

The chain uses TRBV7-9 and TRBJ1-1, with a tentative D call TRBD1 (5 bases). Germline V lookup: CDR1 SEHNR, CDR2 FQNEAQ (reference sequence). The V end lost 5 bases, the J end lost 1 base, and 17 bases lay between the germline ends. This CDR3 has 16 amino acids. The CDR3 here is CASSPSRGEPNTEAFF. In nucleotides, the CDR3 is TGTGCCAGCAGCCCTAGCCGGGGGGAGCCGAACACTGAAGCTTTCTTT.